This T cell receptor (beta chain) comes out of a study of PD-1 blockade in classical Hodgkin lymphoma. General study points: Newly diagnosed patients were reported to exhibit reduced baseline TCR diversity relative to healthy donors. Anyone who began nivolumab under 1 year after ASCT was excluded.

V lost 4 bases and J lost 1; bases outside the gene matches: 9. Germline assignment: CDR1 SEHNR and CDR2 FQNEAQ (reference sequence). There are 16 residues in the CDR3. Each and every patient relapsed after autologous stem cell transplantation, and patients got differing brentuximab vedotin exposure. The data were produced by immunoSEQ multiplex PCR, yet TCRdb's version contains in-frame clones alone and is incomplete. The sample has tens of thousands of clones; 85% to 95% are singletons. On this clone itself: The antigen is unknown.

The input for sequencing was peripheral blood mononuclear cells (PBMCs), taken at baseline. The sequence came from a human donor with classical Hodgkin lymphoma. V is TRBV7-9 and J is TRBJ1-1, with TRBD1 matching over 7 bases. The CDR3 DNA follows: TGTGCCAGCAGCTCCTTCCTGGACAGGCCGAACACTGAAGCTTTCTTT. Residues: CASSSFLDRPNTEAFF.